A single T cell receptor beta chain is shown here with its context. This specimen belongs to a study of preoperative IRX-2 immunotherapy in early breast cancer. TCRdb's copy holds only in-frame clones and misses some; the assay was immunoSEQ multiplex PCR. Among about 32,000 clones listed, around 83% were seen once. Treatment specified: preoperative locoregional IRX-2 cytokine immunotherapy. Samples came from a phase Ib trial of preoperative locoregional IRX-2 cytokine immunotherapy. The J segment lost 6 bases and the V segment lost 8 bases, leaving 9 bases of the junction unmatched. The CDR3 extends over 12 amino acids. The V gene's germline CDR1 is SQVTM and CDR2 ANQGSEA.

This chain connects TRBV29-1 to TRBJ1-2; TRBD1 aligns across 7 bases. The sequencing used lymph node tissue, collected from a patient treated with IRX-2 immunotherapy. The source of this sequence is a human donor with breast cancer. CDR3 nucleotide sequence: TGCAGCATGAGACAGGGTCGTAATGGCTACACCTTC. This gives the protein CSMRQGRNGYTF.